The T cell receptor beta chain described here comes from a study of cytomegalovirus exposure and HLA in healthy donors. Concerning this clone: Its target is not known.

Researchers ran the PCR with 60 Vbeta and 13 Jbeta primers. Original analysis: An analysis that came later counted roughly 80 million unique TCR beta chains, around 12 million shared. Clones were sequenced by immunoSEQ multiplex PCR, and TCRdb holds only the in-frame ones, with some missing. That table supplies the V and J calls and clone size; D and trimming were determined from the DNA. Seen here are under 110,000 clones, around 76% observed once, and the top ten hold 5% to 7%. CDR3 length: 14 residues. V dropped 1 base and J dropped 1 base, with 7 bases sitting between them. Germline V gives CDR1 LGHNA, CDR2 YNFKEQ. Whole-study findings and limits: It was taken for granted in presence/absence analyses that sequencing depth across donors was roughly uniform. An apparent linkage of common viral pathogens to several of the most significant clusters emerged in a later analysis.

The sample comprised PBMCs. This receptor was identified in a woman in her forties or fifties in good health and CMV-seropositive. V and J are TRBV4-2 and TRBJ1-1; D not certain. The CDR3 sequence: CASSQGSPNTEAFF. Written as DNA, the CDR3 is TGTGCCAGCAGCCAAGGTAGCCCGAACACTGAAGCTTTCTTT.